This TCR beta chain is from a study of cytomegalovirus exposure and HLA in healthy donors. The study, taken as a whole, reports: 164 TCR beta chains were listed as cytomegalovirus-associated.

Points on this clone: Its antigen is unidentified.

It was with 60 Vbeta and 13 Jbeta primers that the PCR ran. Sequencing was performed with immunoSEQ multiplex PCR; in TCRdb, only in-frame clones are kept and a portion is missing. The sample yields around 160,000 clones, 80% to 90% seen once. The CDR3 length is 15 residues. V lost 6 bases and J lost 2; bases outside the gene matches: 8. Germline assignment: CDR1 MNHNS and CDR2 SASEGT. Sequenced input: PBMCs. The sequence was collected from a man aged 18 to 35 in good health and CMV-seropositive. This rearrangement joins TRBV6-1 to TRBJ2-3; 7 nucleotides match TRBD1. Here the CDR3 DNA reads TGTGCCAGCAGGACGGGACAGTACTTCACAGATACGCAGTATTTT. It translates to CASRTGQYFTDTQYF.